The text below deals with one T cell receptor (beta chain). As yet, its antigen is unknown. The PCR had 60 Vbeta and 13 Jbeta primers. As handled by the study authors: The authors later counted 75 million to 90 million unique TCR beta chains, roughly 10 million of them shared. Clones were read by immunoSEQ multiplex PCR, and TCRdb kept only the in-frame ones, dropping some. V and J calls and clone size come straight from that table; D and trimming were deduced from the DNA. Found here are around 150,000 clones, 79% of them singletons; the top ten hold approximately 7%. Losses at the gene ends were 8 bases for V and 0 bases for J; bases not matched to a gene: 4. The CDR3 runs 15 residues. The germline CDR1 and CDR2 sequences are SNHLY and FYNNEI. The data belong to a study of cytomegalovirus exposure and HLA in healthy donors. Study-wide points: Upon later analysis, HLA-associated TCR beta chains proved more clonally expanded than other, equally common chains. Earlier analysis yielded a pattern in which most TCR beta V segments were productive about 87% or about 30% of the time. Later analysis associated a missense DCLRE1C variant with TCR beta V- and J-gene trimming.

The receptor comes from a man in his forties in good health and CMV-seropositive. The chain carries TRBV2 and TRBJ2-1; 10 bases are a match to TRBD2. Sequenced: PBMCs. This chain's CDR3 is CASGRTSGSYNEQFF. DNA for the CDR3: TGTGCCAGCGGTCGGACTAGCGGCTCCTACAATGAGCAGTTCTTC.